This T cell receptor (beta chain) was sequenced during a study of cytomegalovirus exposure and HLA in healthy donors. Trimming pared 0 bases from V and 7 bases from J, leaving 19 bases between. CDR1 and CDR2 (germline): MNHEY, SMNVEV (reference sequence). CDR3 length: 16 residues. The primer mix had 60 Vbeta and 13 Jbeta primers. Per the study methods: Unique TCR beta chains totaled about 78 million in a later count, with approximately 10 million of them shared. Clones were sequenced by immunoSEQ multiplex PCR, and TCRdb holds only the in-frame ones, with some missing. The V and J calls and clone size are taken from that table; D and trimming were inferred from the DNA. The profile shows some 190,000 clones, about 89% of them singletons.

The clonotype originates from a man under 40 in good health and CMV-seronegative. The sequenced sample was PBMCs. This rearrangement joins TRBV27 to TRBJ2-7, with D uncertain. Written as DNA, the CDR3 is TGTGCCAGCAGTTTATCATCGGTATATAGTGACATAGAGCAGTACTTC. It encodes CASSLSSVYSDIEQYF.